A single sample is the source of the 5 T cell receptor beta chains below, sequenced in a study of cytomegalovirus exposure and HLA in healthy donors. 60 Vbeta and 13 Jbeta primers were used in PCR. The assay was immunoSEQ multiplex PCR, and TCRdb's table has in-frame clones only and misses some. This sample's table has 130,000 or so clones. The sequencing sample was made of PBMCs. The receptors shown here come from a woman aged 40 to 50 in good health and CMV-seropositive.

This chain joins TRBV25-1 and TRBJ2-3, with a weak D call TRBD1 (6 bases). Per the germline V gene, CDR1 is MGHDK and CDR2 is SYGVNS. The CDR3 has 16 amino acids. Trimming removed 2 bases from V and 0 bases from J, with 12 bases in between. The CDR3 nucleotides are TGTGCCAGCAGTGAAGGCAGGGGCCCTAGCACAGATACGCAGTATTTT. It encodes CASSEGRGPSTDTQYF.

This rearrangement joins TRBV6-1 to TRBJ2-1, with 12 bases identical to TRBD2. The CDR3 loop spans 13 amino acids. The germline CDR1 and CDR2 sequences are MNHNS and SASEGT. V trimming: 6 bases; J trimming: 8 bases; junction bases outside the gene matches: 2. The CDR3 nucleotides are TGTGCCAGCAGGACTAGCGGGAGATATGAGCAGTTCTTC. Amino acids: CASRTSGRYEQFF.

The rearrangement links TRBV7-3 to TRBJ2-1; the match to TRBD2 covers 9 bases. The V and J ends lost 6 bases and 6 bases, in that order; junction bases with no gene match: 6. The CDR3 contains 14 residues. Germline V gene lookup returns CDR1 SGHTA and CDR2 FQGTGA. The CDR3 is CASSLAGESNEQFF. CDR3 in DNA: TGTGCCAGCAGTTTAGCGGGAGAGTCCAATGAGCAGTTCTTC.

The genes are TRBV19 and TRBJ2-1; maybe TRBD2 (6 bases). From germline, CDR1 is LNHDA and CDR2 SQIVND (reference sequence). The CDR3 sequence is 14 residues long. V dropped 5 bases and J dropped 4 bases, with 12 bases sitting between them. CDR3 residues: CASSGQEGYNEQFF. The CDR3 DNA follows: TGTGCCAGTAGTGGCCAGGAGGGGTACAATGAGCAGTTCTTC.

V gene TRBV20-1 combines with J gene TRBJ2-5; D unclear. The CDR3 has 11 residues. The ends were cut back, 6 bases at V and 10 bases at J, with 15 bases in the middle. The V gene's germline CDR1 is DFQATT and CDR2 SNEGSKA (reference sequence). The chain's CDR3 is CSAFQRNGQYF. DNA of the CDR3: TGCAGTGCCTTTCAGCGCAACGGCCAGTACTTC.